The entry below describes one T cell receptor beta chain. The sample is drawn from a study of blood T cell repertoires in COVID-19. The CDR3 has 13 residues. Germline CDR1 and CDR2: LGHDT and YNNKEL (reference sequence). V gave up 4 bases and J gave up 8 bases; unmatched junction bases: 6. TCRdb's copy holds only in-frame clones and misses some; the assay was immunoSEQ multiplex PCR. The sample consists of tens of thousands of clones, 85% to 90% of them appearing once. The receptor comes from a man aged 70 or older with active or convalescent COVID-19. Sequenced sample: peripheral blood. The chain couples TRBV3-1 (or the pseudogene TRBV3-2) to TRBJ1-2, with TRBD1 identical over 8 bases. CDR3 sequence reads: CASSLRTGPGYTF. As DNA, the CDR3 is TGTGCCAGCAGCCTCCGGACAGGGCCCGGCTACACCTTC.